This T cell receptor (beta chain) was documented in a study of low-dose radiotherapy and immunotherapy resistance in tumors. Study details: Once cycle 1 day 1 began, patients took oral aspirin 300 mg daily for four cycles.

This clonotype was counted ten times or more. Trimming took 4 bases from V and 5 from J; bases not matched to a gene: 6. The CDR3 consists of 15 residues. Germline V gene lookup returns CDR1 SGHRS and CDR2 YFSETQ. The sample's time point: before trial treatment. In the RACIN dose-escalation trial, donors got nivolumab plus ipilimumab with aspirin, cyclophosphamide and radiotherapy. TRAV- and TRBV-specific primers were used for first-strand cDNA, which covered alpha and beta chains. Both a constant-region primer and a V-primer adapter served to amplify TCRs across around 20 PCR cycles. TCRdb reprocessed the reads with MiXCR, giving one entry per CDR3 protein. The sample holds 80,000 to 95,000 distinct CDR3 sequences, roughly 9% seen once.

This TCR was sampled from a male donor with prostate cancer. This sample comprised PBMCs, obtained before treatment. The chain couples TRBV5-1 to TRBJ2-1; 10 bases match TRBD1. CDR3 region: CASSPRTGGDNEQFF. CDR3 sequence (DNA): TGCGCCAGCAGCCCAAGGACAGGGGGGGACAATGAGCAGTTCTTC.